This paragraph covers one TCR beta chain sequence. What it recognizes is unknown. 5'RACE, which relied on constant-segment primers, yielded TCR alpha and TCR beta cDNA libraries carrying sample barcodes and UMIs. TCRdb re-analysed the 5' RACE reads in MiXCR, keeping a single row per CDR3 protein. The data contain about 260,000 distinct CDR3 sequences, approximately 8.4% of them seen just once; the ten biggest clones take up around a fifth. The data originate from a study of T-cell memory formation after mild COVID-19. Findings and limits, study-wide: Prior to infection, memory already included some responding clones, suggesting cross-reactive memory joined. A second wave expanding day 15 to 37 was CD4+-biased; contracting clones were balanced.

The sequencing input was PBMCs or a T cell subset sorted from them (not recorded which). The source is a man aged 18 to 30 who had mild COVID-19 (a few samples of this study predate the infection). Cell type and time point are not known.

The CDR3 reads CASSFSDSYGYTF. Written as DNA, the CDR3 is TGCGCCAGCAGCTTCTCAGACAGCTATGGCTACACCTTC. The J gene is TRBJ1-2, the V gene TRBV5-1, with D possibly matching TRBD1 (5 bases). Germline V CDR1 and CDR2: SGHRS, YFSETQ. With 2 bases removed from V and 4 bases from J, the gap between germline ends came to 9 bases. The CDR3 totals 13 residues.